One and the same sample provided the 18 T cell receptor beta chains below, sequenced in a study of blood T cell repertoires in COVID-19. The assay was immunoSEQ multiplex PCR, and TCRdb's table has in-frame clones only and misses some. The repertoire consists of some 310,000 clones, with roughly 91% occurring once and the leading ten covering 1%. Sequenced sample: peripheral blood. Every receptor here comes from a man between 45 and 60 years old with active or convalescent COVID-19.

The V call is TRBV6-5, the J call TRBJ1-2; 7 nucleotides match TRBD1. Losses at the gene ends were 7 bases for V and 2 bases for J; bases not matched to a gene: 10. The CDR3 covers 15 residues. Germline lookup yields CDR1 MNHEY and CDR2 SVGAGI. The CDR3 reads CASTAMSGQNYGYTF. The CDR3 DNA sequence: TGTGCCAGCACCGCCATGTCGGGACAGAACTATGGCTACACCTTC.

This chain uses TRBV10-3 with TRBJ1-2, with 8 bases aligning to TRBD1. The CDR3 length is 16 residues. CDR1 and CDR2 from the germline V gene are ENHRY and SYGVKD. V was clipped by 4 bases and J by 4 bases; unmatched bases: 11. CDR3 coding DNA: TGTGCCATCAGTGGTTCGGCAGGGGGCGCGTCCTATGGCTACACCTTC. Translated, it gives CAISGSAGGASYGYTF.

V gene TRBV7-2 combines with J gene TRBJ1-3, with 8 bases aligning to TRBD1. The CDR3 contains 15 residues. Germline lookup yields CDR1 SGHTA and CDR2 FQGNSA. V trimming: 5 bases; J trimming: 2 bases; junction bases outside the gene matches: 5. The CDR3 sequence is CASSATGGTGNTIYF. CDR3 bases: TGTGCCAGCAGCGCCACAGGGGGTACTGGAAACACCATATATTTT.

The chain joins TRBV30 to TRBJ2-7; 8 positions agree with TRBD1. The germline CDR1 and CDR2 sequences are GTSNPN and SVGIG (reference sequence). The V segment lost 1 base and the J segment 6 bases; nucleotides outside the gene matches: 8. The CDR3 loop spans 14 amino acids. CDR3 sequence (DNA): TGTGCCTGGAGTGGCAGGGGGCTCGGAACCGAGCAGTACTTC. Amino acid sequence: CAWSGRGLGTEQYF.

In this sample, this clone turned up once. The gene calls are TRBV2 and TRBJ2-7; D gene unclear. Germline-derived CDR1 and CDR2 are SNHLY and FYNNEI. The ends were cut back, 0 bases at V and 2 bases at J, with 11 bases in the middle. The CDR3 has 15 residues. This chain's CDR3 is CASSEANFPTYEQYF. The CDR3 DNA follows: TGTGCCAGCAGTGAAGCCAACTTTCCCACCTACGAGCAGTACTTC.

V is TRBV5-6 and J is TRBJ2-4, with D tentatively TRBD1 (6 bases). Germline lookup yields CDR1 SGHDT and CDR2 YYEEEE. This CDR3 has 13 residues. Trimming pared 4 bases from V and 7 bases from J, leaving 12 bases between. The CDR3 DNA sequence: TGTGCCAGCAGCATATGGGACACTAACATTCAGTACTTC. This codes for CASSIWDTNIQYF.

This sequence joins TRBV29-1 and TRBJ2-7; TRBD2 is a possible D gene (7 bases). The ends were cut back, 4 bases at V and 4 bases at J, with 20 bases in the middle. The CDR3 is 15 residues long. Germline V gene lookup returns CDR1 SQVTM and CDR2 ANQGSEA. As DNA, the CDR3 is TGCAGCGTTGGTGAAGGGGGGGCAGGGGCTTACGAGCAGTACTTC. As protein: CSVGEGGAGAYEQYF.

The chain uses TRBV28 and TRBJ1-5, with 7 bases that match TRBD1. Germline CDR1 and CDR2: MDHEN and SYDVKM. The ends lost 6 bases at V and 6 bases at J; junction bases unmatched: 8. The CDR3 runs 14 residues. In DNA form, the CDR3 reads TGTGCCAGCAGGAGAGACAGGGCTGGTCAGCCCCAGCATTTT. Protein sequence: CASRRDRAGQPQHF.

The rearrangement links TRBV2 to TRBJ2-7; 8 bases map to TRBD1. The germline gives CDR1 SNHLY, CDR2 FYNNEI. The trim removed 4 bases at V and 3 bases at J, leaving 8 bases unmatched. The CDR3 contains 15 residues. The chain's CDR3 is CASSVRQGSIYEQYF. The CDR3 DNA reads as TGTGCCAGCAGTGTTCGACAGGGGAGCATCTACGAGCAGTACTTC.

The CDR3 loop is CASSPGQGYIQYF. The CDR3 DNA reads TGTGCCAGCAGTCCCGGACAGGGGTACATTCAGTACTTC. This sequence joins TRBV6-5 and TRBJ2-4, with 9 bases matching TRBD1. There are 13 residues in the CDR3. From germline, CDR1 is MNHEY and CDR2 SVGAGI. The junction had 4 bases not matched to a gene; V was cut back by 5 bases and J by 8 bases.

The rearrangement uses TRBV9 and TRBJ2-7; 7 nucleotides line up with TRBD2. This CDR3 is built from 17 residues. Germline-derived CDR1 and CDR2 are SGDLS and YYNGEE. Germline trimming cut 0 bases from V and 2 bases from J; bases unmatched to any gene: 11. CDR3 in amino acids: CASSVDPTSVRAYEQYF. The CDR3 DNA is TGTGCCAGCAGCGTAGACCCCACTAGCGTCAGAGCCTACGAGCAGTACTTC.

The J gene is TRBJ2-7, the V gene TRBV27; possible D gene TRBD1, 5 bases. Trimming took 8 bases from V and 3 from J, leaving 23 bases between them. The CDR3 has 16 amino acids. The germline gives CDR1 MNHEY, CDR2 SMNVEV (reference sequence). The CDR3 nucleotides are TGTGCCAGCGGACCACGACGACAGTTTTCCAACTACGAGCAGTACTTC. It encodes CASGPRRQFSNYEQYF.

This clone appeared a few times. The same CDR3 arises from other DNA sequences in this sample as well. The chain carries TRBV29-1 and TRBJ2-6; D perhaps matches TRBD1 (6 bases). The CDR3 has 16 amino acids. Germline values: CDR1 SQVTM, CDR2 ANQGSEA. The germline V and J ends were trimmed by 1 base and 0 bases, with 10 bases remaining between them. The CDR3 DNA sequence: TGCAGCGTTGAAGGACAGGCGAGCTCTGGGGCCAACGTCCTGACTTTC. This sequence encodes CSVEGQASSGANVLTF. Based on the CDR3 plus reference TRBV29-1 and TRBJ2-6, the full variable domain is SAVISQKPSRDICQRGTSLTIQCQVDSQVTMMFWYRQQPGQSLTLIATANQGSEATYESGFVIDKFPISRPNLTFSTLTVSNMSPEDSSIYLCSVEGQASSGANVLTFGAGSRLTVL.

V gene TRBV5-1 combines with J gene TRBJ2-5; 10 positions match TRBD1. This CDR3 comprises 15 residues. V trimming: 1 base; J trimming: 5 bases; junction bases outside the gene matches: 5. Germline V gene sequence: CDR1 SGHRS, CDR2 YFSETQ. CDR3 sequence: CASSLSGTGEETQYF. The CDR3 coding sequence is TGCGCCAGCAGCTTGTCCGGGACAGGGGAGGAGACCCAGTACTTC. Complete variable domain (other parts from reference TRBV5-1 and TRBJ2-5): KAGVTQTPRYLIKTRGQQVTLSCSPISGHRSVSWYQQTPGQGLQFLFEYFSETQRNKGNFPGRFSGRQFSNSRSEMNVSTLELGDSALYLCASSLSGTGEETQYFGPGTRLLVL.

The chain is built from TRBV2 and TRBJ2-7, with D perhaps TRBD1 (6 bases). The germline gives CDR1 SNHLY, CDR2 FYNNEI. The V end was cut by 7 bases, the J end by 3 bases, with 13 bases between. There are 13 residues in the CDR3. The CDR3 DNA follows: TGTGCCAGCACCCGACAGGTCCGCTACGAGCAGTACTTC. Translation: CASTRQVRYEQYF.

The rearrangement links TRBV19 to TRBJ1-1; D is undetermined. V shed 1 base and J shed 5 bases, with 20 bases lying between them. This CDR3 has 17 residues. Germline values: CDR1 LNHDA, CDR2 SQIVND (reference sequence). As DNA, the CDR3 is TGTGCCAGTAGTATAGCCCCCGGGGAGGGATGGTCTACTGAAGCTTTCTTT. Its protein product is CASSIAPGEGWSTEAFF.

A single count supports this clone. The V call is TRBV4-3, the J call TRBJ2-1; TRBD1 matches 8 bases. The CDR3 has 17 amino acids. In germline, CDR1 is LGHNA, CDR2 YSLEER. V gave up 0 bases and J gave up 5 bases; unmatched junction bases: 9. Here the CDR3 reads CASSQDRTGWFDNEQFF. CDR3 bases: TGCGCCAGCAGCCAAGATAGGACAGGGTGGTTTGACAATGAGCAGTTCTTC.

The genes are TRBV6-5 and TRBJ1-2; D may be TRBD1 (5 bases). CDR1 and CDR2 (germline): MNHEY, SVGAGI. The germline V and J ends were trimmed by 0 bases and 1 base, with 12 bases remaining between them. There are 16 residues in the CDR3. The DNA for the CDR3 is TGTGCCAGCAGTTACTCTAGCAGGGTGGATAACTATGGCTACACCTTC. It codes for CASSYSSRVDNYGYTF.